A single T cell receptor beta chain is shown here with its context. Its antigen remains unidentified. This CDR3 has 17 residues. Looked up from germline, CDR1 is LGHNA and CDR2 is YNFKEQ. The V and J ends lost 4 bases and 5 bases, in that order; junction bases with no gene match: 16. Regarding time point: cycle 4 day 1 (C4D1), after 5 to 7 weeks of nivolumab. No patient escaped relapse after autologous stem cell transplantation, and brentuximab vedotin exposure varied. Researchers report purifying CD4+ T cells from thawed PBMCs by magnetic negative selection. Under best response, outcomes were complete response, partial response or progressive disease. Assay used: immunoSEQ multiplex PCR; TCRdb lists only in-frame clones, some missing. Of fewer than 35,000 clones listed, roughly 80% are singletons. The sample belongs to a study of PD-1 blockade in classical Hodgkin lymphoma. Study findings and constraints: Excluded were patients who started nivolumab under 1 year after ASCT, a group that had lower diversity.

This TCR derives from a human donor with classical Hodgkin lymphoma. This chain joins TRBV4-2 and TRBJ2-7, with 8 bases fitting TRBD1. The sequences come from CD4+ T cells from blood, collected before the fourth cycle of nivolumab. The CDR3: CASSLALGTGYRHEQYF. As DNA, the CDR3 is TGTGCCAGCAGCCTGGCCCTAGGGACAGGATATCGACACGAGCAGTACTTC.